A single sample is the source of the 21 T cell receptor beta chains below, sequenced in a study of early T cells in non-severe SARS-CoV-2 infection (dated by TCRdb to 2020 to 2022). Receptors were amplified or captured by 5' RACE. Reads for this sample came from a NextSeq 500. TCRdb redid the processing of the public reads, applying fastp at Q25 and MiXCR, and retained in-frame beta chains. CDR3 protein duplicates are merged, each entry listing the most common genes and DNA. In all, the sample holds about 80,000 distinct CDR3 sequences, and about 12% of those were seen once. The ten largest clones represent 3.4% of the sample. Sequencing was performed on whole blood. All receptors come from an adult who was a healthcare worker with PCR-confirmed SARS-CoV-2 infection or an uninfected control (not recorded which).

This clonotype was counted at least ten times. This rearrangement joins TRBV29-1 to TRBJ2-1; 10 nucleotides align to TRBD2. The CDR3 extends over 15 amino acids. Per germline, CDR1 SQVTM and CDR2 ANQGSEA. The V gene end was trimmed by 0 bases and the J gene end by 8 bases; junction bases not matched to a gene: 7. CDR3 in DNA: TGCAGCGTTGAAGATAGGGCTAGCGGGAGTTATGAGCAGTTCTTC. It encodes CSVEDRASGSYEQFF.

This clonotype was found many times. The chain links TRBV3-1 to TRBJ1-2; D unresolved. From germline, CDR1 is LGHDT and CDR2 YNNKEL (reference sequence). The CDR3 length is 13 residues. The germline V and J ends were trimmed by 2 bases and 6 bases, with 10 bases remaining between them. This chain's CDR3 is CASSQSLRNGYTF. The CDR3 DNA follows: TGTGCCAGCAGCCAATCCCTCCGGAATGGCTACACCTTC.

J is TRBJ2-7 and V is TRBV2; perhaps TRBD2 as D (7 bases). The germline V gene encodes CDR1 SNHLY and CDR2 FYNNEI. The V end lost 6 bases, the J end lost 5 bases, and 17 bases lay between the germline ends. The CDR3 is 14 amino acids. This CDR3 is CASRRGGEVDEQYF. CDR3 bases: TGTGCCAGCAGGAGGGGGGGAGAGGTCGACGAGCAGTACTTC.

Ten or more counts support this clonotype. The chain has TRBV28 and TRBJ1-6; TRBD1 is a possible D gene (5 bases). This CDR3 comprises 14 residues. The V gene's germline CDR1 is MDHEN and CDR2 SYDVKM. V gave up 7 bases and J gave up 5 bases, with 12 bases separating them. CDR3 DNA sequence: TGTGCCAGCAATTTGGGGCGGAATAATTCACCCCTCCACTTT. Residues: CASNLGRNNSPLHF.

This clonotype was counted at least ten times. CDR3 amino acids: CASRGTGPYGYTF. The CDR3 region has the DNA TGTGCCAGCAGGGGGACAGGCCCTTATGGCTACACCTTC. The V call is TRBV2, the J call TRBJ1-2; 8 nucleotides line up with TRBD1. This CDR3 region has 13 residues. CDR1 and CDR2 from the germline V gene are SNHLY and FYNNEI. The trim removed 6 bases at V and 5 bases at J, leaving 5 bases unmatched.

The CDR3, as DNA: TGCGCCAGCAGCTTGGTACCTAGCCTGGATGAGCAGTTCTTC. Translating gives CASSLVPSLDEQFF. The chain has TRBV5-1 and TRBJ2-1, with D perhaps matching TRBD2 (5 bases). Trimming took 0 bases from V and 8 from J, leaving 12 bases between them. Germline loops: CDR1 SGHRS, CDR2 YFSETQ. The CDR3 spans 14 residues. The whole variable domain, filled in from reference TRBV5-1 and TRBJ2-1, reads KAGVTQTPRYLIKTRGQQVTLSCSPISGHRSVSWYQQTPGQGLQFLFEYFSETQRNKGNFPGRFSGRQFSNSRSEMNVSTLELGDSALYLCASSLVPSLDEQFFGPGTRLTVL.

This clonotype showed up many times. The chain's CDR3 is CASSSLAGVGRESLTSPHTQYF. CDR3 coding DNA: TGTGCCAGCAGCTCCCTAGCGGGAGTAGGCCGAGAGTCTCTTACTAGCCCCCATACGCAGTATTTT. The gene calls are TRBV9 and TRBJ2-3; 10 bases fit TRBD2. The J segment lost 7 bases and the V segment lost 4 bases, leaving 30 bases of the junction unmatched. CDR1 SGDLS and CDR2 YYNGEE come from the germline V gene. The CDR3 loop spans 22 amino acids. The variable domain in full, completed from reference TRBV9 and TRBJ2-3, reads DSGVTQTPKHLITATGQRVTLRCSPRSGDLSVYWYQQSLDQGLQFLIQYYNGEERAKGNILERFSAQQFPDLHSELNLSSLELGDSALYFCASSSLAGVGRESLTSPHTQYFGPGTRLTVL.

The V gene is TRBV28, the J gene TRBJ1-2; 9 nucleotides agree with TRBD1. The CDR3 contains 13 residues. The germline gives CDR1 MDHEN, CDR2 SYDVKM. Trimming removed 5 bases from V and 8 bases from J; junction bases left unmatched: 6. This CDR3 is CASSVGDREGYTF. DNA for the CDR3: TGTGCCAGCAGTGTGGGGGACAGGGAGGGCTACACCTTC.

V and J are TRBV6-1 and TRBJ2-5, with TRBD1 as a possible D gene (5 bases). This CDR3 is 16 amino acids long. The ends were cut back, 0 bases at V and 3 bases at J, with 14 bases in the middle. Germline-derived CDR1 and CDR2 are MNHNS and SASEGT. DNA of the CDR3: TGTGCCAGCAGTGAAGCGCTGGGGCTGGGGAAAGAGACCCAGTACTTC. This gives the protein CASSEALGLGKETQYF.

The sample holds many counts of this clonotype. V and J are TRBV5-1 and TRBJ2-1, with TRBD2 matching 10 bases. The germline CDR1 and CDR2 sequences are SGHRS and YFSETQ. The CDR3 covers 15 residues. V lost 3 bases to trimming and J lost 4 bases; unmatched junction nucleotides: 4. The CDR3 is CASSSSGREYNEQFF. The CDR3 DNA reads TGCGCCAGCAGCTCTAGCGGGAGAGAATACAATGAGCAGTTCTTC.

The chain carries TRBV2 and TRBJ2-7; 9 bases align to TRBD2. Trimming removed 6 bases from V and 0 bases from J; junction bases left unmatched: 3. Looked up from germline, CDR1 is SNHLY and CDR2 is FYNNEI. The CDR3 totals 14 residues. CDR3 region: CASRREGSSYEQYF. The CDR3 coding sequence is TGTGCCAGCAGGCGGGAGGGCTCCTCCTACGAGCAGTACTTC.

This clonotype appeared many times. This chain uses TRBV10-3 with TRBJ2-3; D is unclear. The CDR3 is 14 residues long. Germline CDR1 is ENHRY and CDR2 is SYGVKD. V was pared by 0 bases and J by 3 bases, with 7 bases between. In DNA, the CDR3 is TGTGCCATCAGTGAGTCGACGAGGACAGATACGCAGTATTTT. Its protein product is CAISESTRTDTQYF.

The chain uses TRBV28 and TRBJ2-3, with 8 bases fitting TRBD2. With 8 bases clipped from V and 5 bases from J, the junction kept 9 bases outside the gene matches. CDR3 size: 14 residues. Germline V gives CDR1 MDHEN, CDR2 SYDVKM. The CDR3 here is CASGYGRGGDTQYF. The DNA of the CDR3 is TGTGCCAGCGGTTACGGGAGGGGAGGAGATACGCAGTATTTT.

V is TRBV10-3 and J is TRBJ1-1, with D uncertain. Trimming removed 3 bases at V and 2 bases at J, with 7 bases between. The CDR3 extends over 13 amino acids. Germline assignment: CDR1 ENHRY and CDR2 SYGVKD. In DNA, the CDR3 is TGTGCCATCAGTGATACAGTTAACACTGAAGCTTTCTTT. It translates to CAISDTVNTEAFF.

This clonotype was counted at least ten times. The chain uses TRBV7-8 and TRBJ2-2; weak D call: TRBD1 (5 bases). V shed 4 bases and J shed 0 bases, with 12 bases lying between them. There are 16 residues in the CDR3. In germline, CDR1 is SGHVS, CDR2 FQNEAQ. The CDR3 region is CASSSPQGANTGELFF. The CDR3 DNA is TGTGCCAGCAGCTCCCCGCAGGGCGCGAACACCGGGGAGCTGTTTTTT.

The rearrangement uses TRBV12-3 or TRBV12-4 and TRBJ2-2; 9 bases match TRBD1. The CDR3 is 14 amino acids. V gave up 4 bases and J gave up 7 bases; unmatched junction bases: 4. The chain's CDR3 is CASSSRDRVGELFF. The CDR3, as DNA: TGTGCCAGCAGTTCCCGGGACAGGGTCGGGGAGCTGTTTTTT.

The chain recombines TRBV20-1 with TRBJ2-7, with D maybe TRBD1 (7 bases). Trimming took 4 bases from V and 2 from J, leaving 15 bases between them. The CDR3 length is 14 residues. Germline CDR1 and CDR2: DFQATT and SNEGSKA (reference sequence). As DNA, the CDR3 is TGCAGTGCTACCAGGGGGTCGGGGGCCTACGAGCAGTACTTC. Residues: CSATRGSGAYEQYF.

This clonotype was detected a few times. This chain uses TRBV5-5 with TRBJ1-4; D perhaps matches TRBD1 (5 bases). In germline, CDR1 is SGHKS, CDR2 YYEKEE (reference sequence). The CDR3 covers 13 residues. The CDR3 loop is CASGGATNEKLFF. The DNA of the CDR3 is TGTGCGAGCGGGGGAGCAACTAATGAAAAACTGTTTTTT.

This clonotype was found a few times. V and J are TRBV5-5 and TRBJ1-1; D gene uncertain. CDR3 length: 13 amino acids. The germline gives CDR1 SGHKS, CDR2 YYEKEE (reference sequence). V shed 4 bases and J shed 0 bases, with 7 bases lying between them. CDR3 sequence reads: CASSHDMNTEAFF. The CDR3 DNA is TGTGCCAGCAGCCACGACATGAACACTGAAGCTTTCTTT.

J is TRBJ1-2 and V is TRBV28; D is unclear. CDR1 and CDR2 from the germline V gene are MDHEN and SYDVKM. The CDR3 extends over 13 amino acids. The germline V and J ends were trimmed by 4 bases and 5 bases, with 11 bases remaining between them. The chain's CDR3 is CASSSSGEYGYTF. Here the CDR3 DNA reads TGTGCCAGCAGTTCTAGCGGAGAGTATGGCTACACCTTC.

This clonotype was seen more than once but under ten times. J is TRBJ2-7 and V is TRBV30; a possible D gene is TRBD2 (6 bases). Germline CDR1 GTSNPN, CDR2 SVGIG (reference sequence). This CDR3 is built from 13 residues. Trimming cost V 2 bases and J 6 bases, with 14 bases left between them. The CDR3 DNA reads TGTGCCTGGAGTTCTAGCGCCCTAGGCGAGCAGTACTTC. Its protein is CAWSSSALGEQYF.